This T cell receptor (beta chain) was recovered during a study of blood T cells in healthy people across ages. This clonotype occurred a few times. A second PCR of 7 to 11 cycles used a sample-barcoded 5' primer and a J-beta primer mix. TCRdb used MiXCR to reprocess the 5' RACE reads, holding one entry per CDR3 protein. Seen here are hundreds of thousands of distinct CDR3 sequences, approximately 60% observed once, and the top ten hold under 30%. Germline V gene lookup returns CDR1 SGDLS and CDR2 YYNGEE. V was shortened by 3 bases and J by 5 bases, with 14 bases between the two germline ends. The CDR3 runs to 14 residues.

This receptor was identified in a man aged 40-49 years in good health. Sequencing used blood. V usage is TRBV9 and J usage is TRBJ2-5; maybe TRBD2 (6 bases). CDR3 in DNA: TGTGCCAGCAGCGCATCCGGGACTCAGGAGACCCAGTACTTC. It encodes CASSASGTQETQYF. Full variable domain (missing parts from reference TRBV9 and TRBJ2-5): DSGVTQTPKHLITATGQRVTLRCSPRSGDLSVYWYQQSLDQGLQFLIQYYNGEERAKGNILERFSAQQFPDLHSELNLSSLELGDSALYFCASSASGTQETQYFGPGTRLLVL.